This TCR beta chain was captured by sequencing in a study of CD8 T cells in Susac syndrome. Reverse transcription of roughly 0.5 to 1 ug RNA was performed with random hexamers. TCRdb reprocessed the immunoSEQ multiplex PCR reads with MiXCR, giving one entry per CDR3 protein. Here the sample spans about 300,000 distinct CDR3 sequences, approximately 81% being singletons. Germline CDR1 reads LGHDT; CDR2 reads YNNKEL (reference sequence). This CDR3 region has 17 residues. V shed 1 base and J 0 bases; nucleotides not matched to a gene: 6. Material: CD8+ T cells from PBMCs. This TCR was sampled from a human donor with multiple sclerosis. The rearrangement joins TRBV3-1 to TRBJ2-7; 10 nucleotides align to TRBD2. The chain's CDR3 is CASSQVALAGSSYEQYF. The CDR3, as DNA: TGTGCCAGCAGCCAAGTGGCACTAGCGGGAAGCTCCTACGAGCAGTACTTC.